This TCR beta chain was observed in a study of beta chain features in type 1 diabetes. The CDR3 runs to 13 residues. CDR1 MNHEY and CDR2 SVGAGI come from the germline V gene. V lost 8 bases, J lost 1 base, and 10 bases lay in between. cDNA synthesis used the whole RNA isolate, giving expressed TCRB sequences. Using immunoSEQ multiplex PCR, the repertoire was profiled, and TCRdb retains in-frame clones only, with some absent. The top ten hold around 0.45% of the sample, which has more than 300,000 clones, less than 10% seen once. The clonotype originates from a woman between 18 and 30 years old in good health. Specimen: central memory CD4+ T cells from blood. The V and J genes are TRBV6-5 and TRBJ2-3; either TRBD1 or TRBD2 may supply D (5 bases each). CDR3 coding DNA: TGTGCCAGCCGGGACCCAGGCACAGATACGCAGTATTTT. Its protein product is CASRDPGTDTQYF.